These T cell receptor beta chains were read from a single sample in a study of blood T cells in healthy people across ages. TCRdb processed the 5' RACE reads anew with MiXCR; each CDR3 protein has one entry. The sample lists more than 750,000 distinct CDR3 sequences, roughly 29% occurring once. The same sample was also used in a study of T cells of mothers and their children.

The specimen was blood. All receptors come from a woman between 40 and 50 years old in good health. CDR3s include the opening cysteine and the closing phenylalanine or tryptophan. The order of the fields is clone size, D gene, V gene, CDR3 length, J gene, CDR3 DNA, CDR3 protein. D genes are given only for firm matches. Size is omitted from some rows. Given values are once, few, many or a class for expanded clones.

many,NA,TRBV27,14,TRBJ2-3,TGTGCCAGCAGTCTAGGGGACCCCGCAGATACGCAGTATTTT,CASSLGDPADTQYF
many,TRBD1,TRBV10-3,15,TRBJ2-1,TGTGCCATCAGTGAGCATCAGGGGGCTTACAATGAGCAGTTCTTC,CAISEHQGAYNEQFF
few,NA,TRBV6-1,14,TRBJ1-5,TGTGCCAGCAGTGTCGGCTATAGCAATCAGCCCCAGCATTTT,CASSVGYSNQPQHF
NA,TRBD1,TRBV12-3/TRBV12-4,14,TRBJ1-6,TGTGCCAGCAGCACCCGGGACAGGGGTTCACCCCTCCACTTT,CASSTRDRGSPLHF
few,NA,TRBV25-1,15,TRBJ1-4,TGTGCCAGCAGTGACCGGGGCAGGCGTAATGAAAAACTGTTTTTT,CASSDRGRRNEKLFF
NA,TRBD1,TRBV27,16,TRBJ1-2,TGTGCCAGCAGTTCACGGACAGGCGGTATGGACTATGGCTACACCTTC,CASSSRTGGMDYGYTF
many,NA,TRBV3-1,13,TRBJ2-7,TGTGCCAGCAGCCAAGGCGACAGCTACGAGCAGTACTTC,CASSQGDSYEQYF
NA,NA,TRBV2,13,TRBJ2-1,TGTGCCAGCATGGCGGGGGCGGGGAATGAGCAGTTCTTC,CASMAGAGNEQFF
NA,NA,TRBV5-6,14,TRBJ2-7,TGTGCCAGCAGCTTCGGGGAGCGGCGTGGGGAGCAGTACTTC,CASSFGERRGEQYF
NA,TRBD1,TRBV5-1,15,TRBJ2-1,TGCGCCAGCAGCACGGACAGGCGCTCCTACAATGAGCAGTTCTTC,CASSTDRRSYNEQFF
few,TRBD1,TRBV27,15,TRBJ1-4,TGTGCCAGCGCCGAAGACAGGGCAACTAATGAAAAACTGTTTTTT,CASAEDRATNEKLFF
NA,TRBD1,TRBV12-3/TRBV12-4,15,TRBJ1-6,TGTGCCAGCAGTTTAACGGACAGGGGTGGATCACCCCTCCACTTT,CASSLTDRGGSPLHF
few,NA,TRBV3-1,13,TRBJ2-7,TGTGCCAGCAGCCAAGATATGAGTTACGAGCAGTACTTC,CASSQDMSYEQYF
NA,NA,TRBV9,15,TRBJ2-3,TGTGCCAGCAGCGTAGAGGGATACAGGGCAGATACGCAGTATTTT,CASSVEGYRADTQYF